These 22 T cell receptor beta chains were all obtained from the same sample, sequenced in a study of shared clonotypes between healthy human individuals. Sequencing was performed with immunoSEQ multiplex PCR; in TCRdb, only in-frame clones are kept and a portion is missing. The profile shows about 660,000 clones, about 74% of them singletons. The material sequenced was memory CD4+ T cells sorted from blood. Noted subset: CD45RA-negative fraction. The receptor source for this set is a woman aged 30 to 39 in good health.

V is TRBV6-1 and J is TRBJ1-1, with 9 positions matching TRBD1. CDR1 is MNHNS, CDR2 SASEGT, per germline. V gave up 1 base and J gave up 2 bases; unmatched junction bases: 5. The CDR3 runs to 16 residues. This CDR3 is CASSEEGTGGNTEAFF. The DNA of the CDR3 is TGTGCCAGCAGTGAAGAGGGTACAGGGGGCAACACTGAAGCTTTCTTT.

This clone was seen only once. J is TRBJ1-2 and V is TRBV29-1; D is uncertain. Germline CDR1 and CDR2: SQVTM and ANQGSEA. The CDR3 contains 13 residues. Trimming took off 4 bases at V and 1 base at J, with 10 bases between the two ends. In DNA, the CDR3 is TGCAGCGTTGGGTGGCTCGATAACTATGGCTACACCTTC. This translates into CSVGWLDNYGYTF.

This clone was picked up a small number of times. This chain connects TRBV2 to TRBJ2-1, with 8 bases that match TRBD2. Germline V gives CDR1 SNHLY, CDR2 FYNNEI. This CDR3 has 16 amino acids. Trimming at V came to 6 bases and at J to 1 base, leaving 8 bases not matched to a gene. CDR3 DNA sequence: TGTGCCAGCAGCATCGGGGGGGCCCTATCCTACAATGAGCAGTTCTTC. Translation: CASSIGGALSYNEQFF.

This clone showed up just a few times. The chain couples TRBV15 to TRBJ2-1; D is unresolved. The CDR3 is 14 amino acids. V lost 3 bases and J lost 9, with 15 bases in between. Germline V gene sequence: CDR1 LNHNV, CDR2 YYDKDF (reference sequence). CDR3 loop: CATSSGRGSGEQFF. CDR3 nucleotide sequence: TGTGCCACCAGCAGTGGTCGTGGCTCCGGTGAGCAGTTCTTC.

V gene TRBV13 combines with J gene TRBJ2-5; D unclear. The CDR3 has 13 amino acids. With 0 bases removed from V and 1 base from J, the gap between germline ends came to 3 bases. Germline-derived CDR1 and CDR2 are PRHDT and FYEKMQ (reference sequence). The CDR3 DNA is TGTGCCAGCAGCTTAGGATTCCAAGAGACCCAGTACTTC. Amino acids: CASSLGFQETQYF. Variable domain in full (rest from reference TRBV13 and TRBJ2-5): AAGVIQSPRHLIKEKRETATLKCYPIPRHDTVYWYQQGPGQDPQFLISFYEKMQSDKGSIPDRFSAQQFSDYHSELNMSSLELGDSALYFCASSLGFQETQYFGPGTRLLVL.

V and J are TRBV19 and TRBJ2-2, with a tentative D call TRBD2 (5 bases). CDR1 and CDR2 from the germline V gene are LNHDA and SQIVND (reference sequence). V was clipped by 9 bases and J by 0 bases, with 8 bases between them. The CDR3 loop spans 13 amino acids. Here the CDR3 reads CASGKPNTGELFF. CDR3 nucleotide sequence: TGTGCCAGCGGGAAACCGAACACCGGGGAGCTGTTTTTT. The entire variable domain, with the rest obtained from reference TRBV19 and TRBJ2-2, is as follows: DGGITQSPKYLFRKEGQNVTLSCEQNLNHDAMYWYRQDPGQGLRLIYYSQIVNDFQKGDIAEGYSVSREKKESFPLTVTSAQKNPTAFYLCASGKPNTGELFFGEGSRLTVL.

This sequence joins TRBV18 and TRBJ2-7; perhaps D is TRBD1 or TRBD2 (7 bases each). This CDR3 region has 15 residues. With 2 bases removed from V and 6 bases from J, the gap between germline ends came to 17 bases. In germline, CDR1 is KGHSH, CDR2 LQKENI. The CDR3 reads CASSPASTGRGEQYF. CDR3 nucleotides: TGTGCCAGCTCACCAGCATCGACAGGGAGGGGCGAGCAGTACTTC.

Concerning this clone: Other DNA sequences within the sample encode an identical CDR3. The CDR3, as DNA: TGTGCCAGCACCCTGGAAGAGACCCAGTACTTC. Translating it yields CASTLEETQYF. The chain carries TRBV2 and TRBJ2-5; D is ambiguous. The germline V and J ends were trimmed by 7 bases and 3 bases, with 6 bases remaining between them. The CDR3 is 11 amino acids. Germline assignment: CDR1 SNHLY and CDR2 FYNNEI.

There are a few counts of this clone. CDR3 sequence reads: CASSEALGTAYEQYF. The CDR3 DNA is TGTGCCAGCAGTGAAGCGCTAGGCACCGCCTACGAGCAGTACTTC. The chain recombines TRBV6-1 with TRBJ2-7; no clear D gene. The length of the CDR3 is 15 residues. CDR1 is MNHNS and CDR2 is SASEGT in the germline V gene. Trimming took off 0 bases at V and 2 bases at J, with 11 bases between the two ends.

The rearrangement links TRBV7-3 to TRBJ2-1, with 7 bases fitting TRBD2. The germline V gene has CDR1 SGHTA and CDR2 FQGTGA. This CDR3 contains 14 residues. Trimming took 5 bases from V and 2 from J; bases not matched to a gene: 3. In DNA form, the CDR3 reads TGTGCCAGCAGCCCTGCGGGAGCCTACAATGAGCAGTTCTTC. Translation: CASSPAGAYNEQFF.

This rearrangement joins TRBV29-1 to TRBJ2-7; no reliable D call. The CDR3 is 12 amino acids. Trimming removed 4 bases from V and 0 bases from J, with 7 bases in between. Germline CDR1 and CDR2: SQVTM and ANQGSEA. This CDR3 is CSVGIPSYEQYF. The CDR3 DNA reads TGCAGCGTTGGAATTCCCTCCTACGAGCAGTACTTC.

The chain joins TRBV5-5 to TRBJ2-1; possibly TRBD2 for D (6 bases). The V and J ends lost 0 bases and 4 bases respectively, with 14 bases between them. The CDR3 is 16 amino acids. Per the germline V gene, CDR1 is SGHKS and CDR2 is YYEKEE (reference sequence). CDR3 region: CASSLEGSGVYNEQFF. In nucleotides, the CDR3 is TGTGCCAGCAGCTTGGAGGGTTCGGGGGTATACAATGAGCAGTTCTTC.

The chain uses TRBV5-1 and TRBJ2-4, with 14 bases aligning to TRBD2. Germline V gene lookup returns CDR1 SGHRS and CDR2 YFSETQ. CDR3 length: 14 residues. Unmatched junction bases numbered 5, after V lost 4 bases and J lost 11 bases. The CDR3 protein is CASSAGTSGGVQYF. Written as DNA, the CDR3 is TGCGCCAGCAGCGCCGGGACTAGCGGGGGTGTTCAGTACTTC.

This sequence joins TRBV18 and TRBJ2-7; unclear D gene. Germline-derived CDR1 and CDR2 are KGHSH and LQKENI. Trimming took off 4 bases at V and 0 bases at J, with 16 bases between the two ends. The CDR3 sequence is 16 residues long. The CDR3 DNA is TGTGCCAGCTCACGAGACCGGGTCCCGACCTCCTACGAGCAGTACTTC. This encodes CASSRDRVPTSYEQYF.

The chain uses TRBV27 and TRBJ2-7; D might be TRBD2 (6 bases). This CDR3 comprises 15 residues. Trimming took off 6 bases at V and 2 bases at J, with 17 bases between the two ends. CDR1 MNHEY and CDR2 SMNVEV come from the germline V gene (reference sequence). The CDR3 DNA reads TGTGCCAGCAGGAAGTCGGCGGGACGAACCTACGAGCAGTACTTC. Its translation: CASRKSAGRTYEQYF.

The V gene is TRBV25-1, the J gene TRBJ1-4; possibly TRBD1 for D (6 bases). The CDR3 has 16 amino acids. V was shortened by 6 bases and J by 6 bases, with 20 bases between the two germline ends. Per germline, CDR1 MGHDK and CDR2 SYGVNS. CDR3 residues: CASSAAGGGGYEKLFF. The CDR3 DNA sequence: TGTGCCAGCAGCGCGGCAGGTGGGGGCGGTTATGAAAAACTGTTTTTT.

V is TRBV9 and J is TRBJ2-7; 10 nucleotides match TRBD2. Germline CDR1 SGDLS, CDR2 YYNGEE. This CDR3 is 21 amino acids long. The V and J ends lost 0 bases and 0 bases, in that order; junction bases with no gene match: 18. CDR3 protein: CASSVGSQSGMGTSVSYEQYF. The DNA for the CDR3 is TGTGCCAGCAGCGTAGGGTCTCAGAGTGGGATGGGGACTAGCGTCTCCTACGAGCAGTACTTC.

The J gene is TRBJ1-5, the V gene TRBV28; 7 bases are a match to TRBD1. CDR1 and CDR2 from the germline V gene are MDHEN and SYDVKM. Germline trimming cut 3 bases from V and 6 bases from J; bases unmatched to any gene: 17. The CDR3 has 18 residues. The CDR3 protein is CASSFPRGYRGGSQPQHF. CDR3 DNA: TGTGCCAGCAGTTTCCCCCGCGGGTACAGGGGTGGGAGTCAGCCCCAGCATTTT.

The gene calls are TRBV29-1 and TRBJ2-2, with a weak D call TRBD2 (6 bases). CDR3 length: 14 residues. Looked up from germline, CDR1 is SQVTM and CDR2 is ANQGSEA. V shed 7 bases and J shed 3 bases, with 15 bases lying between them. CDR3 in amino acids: CSAALGEDTGELFF. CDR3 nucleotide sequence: TGCAGCGCTGCCCTCGGGGAGGACACCGGGGAGCTGTTTTTT.

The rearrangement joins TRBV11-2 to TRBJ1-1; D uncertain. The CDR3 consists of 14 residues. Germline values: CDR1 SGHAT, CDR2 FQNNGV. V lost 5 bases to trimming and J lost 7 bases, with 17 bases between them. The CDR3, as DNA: TGTGCCAGCAGCCCTCCTCACAGAGTAGTTGAAGCTTTCTTT. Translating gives CASSPPHRVVEAFF. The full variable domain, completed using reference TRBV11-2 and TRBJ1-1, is EAGVAQSPRYKIIEKRQSVAFWCNPISGHATLYWYQQILGQGPKLLIQFQNNGVVDDSQLPKDRFSAERLKGVDSTLKIQPAKLEDSAVYLCASSPPHRVVEAFFGQGTRLTVV.

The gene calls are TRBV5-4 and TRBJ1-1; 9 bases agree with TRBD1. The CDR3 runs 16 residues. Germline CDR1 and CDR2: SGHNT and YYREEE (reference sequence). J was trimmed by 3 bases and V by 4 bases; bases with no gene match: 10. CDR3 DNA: TGTGCCAGCAGCCTCCAAACCGGGACAGGGTACACTGAAGCTTTCTTT. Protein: CASSLQTGTGYTEAFF.

CDR3 bases: TGTGCCAGCAGCCAAAAGACACTGAATGGAAACACCATATATTTT. Protein product: CASSQKTLNGNTIYF. The chain employs TRBV4-2 and TRBJ1-3; D remains ambiguous. Germline CDR1 and CDR2: LGHNA and YNFKEQ. V was cut by 2 bases and J by 3 bases, with 11 bases left in between. The CDR3 covers 15 residues.